One T cell receptor beta chain is described in this entry. Its antigen is unknown. With 60 Vbeta and 13 Jbeta primers, the PCR was carried out. Profiling relied on immunoSEQ multiplex PCR, and the TCRdb table lists in-frame clones only, not all of them. Found here are a few hundred thousand clones, about 80% of them singletons; the top ten hold less than 0.4%. This sample was taken from a study of cytomegalovirus exposure and HLA in healthy donors. Study observations and caveats: TCR beta chains associated with HLA were, in a later analysis, more clonally expanded than equally common others. Earlier results showed most TCR beta V segments being productive about 87% or about 30% of the time. Common viral pathogens were later found to be apparently linked to several of the most significant clusters. Information on immune exposure was restricted to one variable (CMV serostatus).

The clonotype was recovered from a girl aged 2 to 9 in good health and CMV-seronegative. The sample consisted of PBMCs.

CDR3 in DNA: TGTGCCAGCAGCTTGTTGGCAGGGGCCTCGGGGAACTATGGCTACACCTTC. Its translation: CASSLLAGASGNYGYTF. V is TRBV5-6 and J is TRBJ1-2; possibly TRBD1 for D (6 bases). V lost 1 base and J lost 2, with 18 bases in between. The CDR3 runs to 17 residues. In germline, CDR1 is SGHDT, CDR2 YYEEEE.